The clone carrying this TCR beta chain turned up a few times. No antigen is known for it. This sample was taken from a study of blood T cells in healthy people across ages. Looking at the study overall: When template switching was applied, about one barcoded beta molecule was captured per two T cells.

Study-level results: While age rose, TCR beta diversity per million T cells dropped in a roughly linear way. The donors' CMV status was not determined, possibly confounding changes in expanded clonotypes.

Alongside a J-beta primer mix, a sample-barcoded 5' primer served in a second PCR lasting about 7 to 12 cycles. One entry per CDR3 protein results from TCRdb running MiXCR on the 5' RACE reads. The profile covers about 590,000 distinct CDR3 sequences, with about 30% appearing a single time and 15% to 17% taken by the ten largest. Trimming took 7 bases from V and 1 from J, leaving 16 bases between them. The CDR3 is 15 residues long. V gene TRBV12-3 or TRBV12-4 combines with J gene TRBJ1-1; perhaps TRBD1 as D (5 bases). The material sequenced was blood. The TCR originated in a woman older than 75 in good health. CDR3 protein: CASTSREGRNTEAFF. CDR3 in DNA: TGTGCCAGCACCAGCAGGGAGGGCAGGAACACTGAAGCTTTCTTT.